This T cell receptor (beta chain) was obtained from a study of CD8+CD57+ T cells in acquired aplastic anemia. TCR beta VDJ combinations and CDR3 sequences were profiled from genomic DNA. TCRdb analysed the reads with MiXCR anew, one entry per CDR3 protein. The sample includes tens of thousands of distinct CDR3 sequences, around 70% of them seen just once. Findings of the study overall: The CD8+ Simpson's diversity of patients and controls was not significantly different. A set of twenty-nine CD8+ CDR3 sequences was shared between patients and controls, and these sequences appeared highly expressed in patients.

Per germline, CDR1 MNHEY and CDR2 SMNVEV (reference sequence). The CDR3 spans 13 residues. The germline V and J ends were trimmed by 7 bases and 5 bases, with 15 bases remaining between them. Patients sequenced had flow cytometry evidence of CD8+CD57+ cell expansion. No patient had been given any therapy when blood was sampled. Remarks on this clonotype: Its antigen is currently unknown.

The chain carries TRBV27 and TRBJ2-7; D remains unclear. The clonotype originates from a human donor with aplastic anemia. Sequenced material: sorted CD4+, CD8+, or CD8+CD57+ T cells (not recorded which) from PBMCs. CDR3 region: CASTGDPSHEQYF. In DNA form, the CDR3 reads TGTGCCAGCACCGGTGACCCCAGCCACGAGCAGTACTTC.